Below, 5 T cell receptor beta chains from the same sample are listed, as sequenced in a study of cytomegalovirus exposure and HLA in healthy donors. The PCR employed 60 Vbeta primers together with 13 Jbeta primers. Assay used: immunoSEQ multiplex PCR; TCRdb lists only in-frame clones, some missing. This sample's clone table lists approximately 110,000 clones. Sample: PBMCs. The source of these receptors is a man aged 40-50 years in good health and CMV-seronegative.

CDR3 loop: CASSLEGQANQPQHF. As DNA, the CDR3 is TGTGCCAGCAGCTTAGAGGGACAGGCTAATCAGCCCCAGCATTTT. V gene TRBV7-2 combines with J gene TRBJ1-5; 8 bases fit TRBD1. CDR3 size: 15 residues. Germline loops: CDR1 SGHTA, CDR2 FQGNSA. Losses at the gene ends were 1 base for V and 4 bases for J; bases not matched to a gene: 3.

The rearrangement links TRBV28 to TRBJ2-7, with 7 bases fitting TRBD2. The V segment lost 3 bases and the J segment 4 bases; nucleotides outside the gene matches: 6. Germline-derived CDR1 and CDR2 are MDHEN and SYDVKM. This CDR3 has 14 residues. The CDR3 bases are TGTGCCAGCAGTTTTCGCGGGGGTCGGTACGAGCAGTACTTC. Translating gives CASSFRGGRYEQYF.

The chain combines TRBV2 with TRBJ1-2; 7 nucleotides agree with TRBD1. CDR3 length equals 14 residues. Germline values: CDR1 SNHLY, CDR2 FYNNEI. The trim removed 2 bases at V and 2 bases at J, leaving 2 bases unmatched. CDR3 sequence (DNA): TGTGCCAGCAGTGAAAGGACAGGCAACTATGGCTACACCTTC. This gives the protein CASSERTGNYGYTF.

The chain carries TRBV6-5 and TRBJ2-7; D gene unclear. Germline V gene lookup returns CDR1 MNHEY and CDR2 SVGAGI. Trimming pared 0 bases from V and 6 bases from J, leaving 9 bases between. CDR3 length: 13 amino acids. The CDR3 DNA is TGTGCCAGCAGTTACTCCGAAACGGGCGAGCAGTACTTC. Protein sequence: CASSYSETGEQYF.

The CDR3 is CASSVTGLEFGYTF. CDR3 sequence (DNA): TGCGCCAGCAGCGTCACAGGGTTGGAGTTTGGCTACACCTTC. The chain has TRBV5-1 and TRBJ1-2; a possible D gene is TRBD1 (6 bases). The length of the CDR3 is 14 residues. Germline V gives CDR1 SGHRS, CDR2 YFSETQ. The germline V and J ends were trimmed by 4 bases and 7 bases, with 17 bases remaining between them. The full variable domain, rest sourced from reference TRBV5-1 and TRBJ1-2, is KAGVTQTPRYLIKTRGQQVTLSCSPISGHRSVSWYQQTPGQGLQFLFEYFSETQRNKGNFPGRFSGRQFSNSRSEMNVSTLELGDSALYLCASSVTGLEFGYTFGSGTRLTVV.